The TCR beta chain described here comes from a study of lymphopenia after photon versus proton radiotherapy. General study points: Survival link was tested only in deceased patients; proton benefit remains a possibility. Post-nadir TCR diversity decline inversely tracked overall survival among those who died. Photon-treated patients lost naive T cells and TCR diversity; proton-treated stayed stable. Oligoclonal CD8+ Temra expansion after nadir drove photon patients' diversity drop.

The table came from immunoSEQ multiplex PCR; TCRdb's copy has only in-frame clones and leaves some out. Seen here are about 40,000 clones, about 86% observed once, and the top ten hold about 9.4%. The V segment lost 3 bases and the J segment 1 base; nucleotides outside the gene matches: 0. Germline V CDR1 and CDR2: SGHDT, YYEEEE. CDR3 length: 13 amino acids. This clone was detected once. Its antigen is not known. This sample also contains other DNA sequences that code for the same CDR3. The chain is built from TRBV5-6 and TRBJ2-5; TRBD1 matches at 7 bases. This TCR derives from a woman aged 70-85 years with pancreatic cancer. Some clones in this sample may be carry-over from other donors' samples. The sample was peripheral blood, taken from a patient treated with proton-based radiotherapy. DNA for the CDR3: TGTGCCAGCAGCTGGGACAGCCAAGAGACCCAGTACTTC. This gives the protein CASSWDSQETQYF. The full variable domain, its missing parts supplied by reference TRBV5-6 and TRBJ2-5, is DAGVTQSPTHLIKTRGQQVTLRCSPKSGHDTVSWYQQALGQGPQFIFQYYEEEERQRGNFPDRFSGHQFPNYSSELNVNALLLGDSALYLCASSWDSQETQYFGPGTRLLVL.